The clone carrying this T cell receptor beta chain was recorded only once. Authors' methods: Amplification of reference gene primers was used by the study to estimate nucleated cell counts. The protocol was immunoSEQ multiplex PCR, while the TCRdb copy is restricted to in-frame clones and leaves out a portion. V and J calls and clone size are those listed in that table; D and trimming were worked out from the DNA. The repertoire holds 150,000 to 200,000 clones, with 89% as singletons. Trimming shortened V by 1 base and J by 10 bases, and 10 bases separated the two germline ends. The CDR3 length is 13 residues. Germline loops: CDR1 LNHDA, CDR2 SQIVND (reference sequence). The entry originates in a study of blood T cell repertoires in COVID-19. Whole-study context: Acute-phase and convalescent COVID-19 samples originated in the United States, Italy and Spain.

The sequencing input was peripheral blood. The rearrangement uses TRBV19 and TRBJ1-4; D call uncertain. This receptor was taken from a man aged 55 to 70 with acute or convalescent COVID-19. The chain's CDR3 is CASSIVRGGKLFF. CDR3 sequence (DNA): TGTGCCAGTAGTATAGTTCGGGGAGGAAAACTGTTTTTT.